Listed here are 11 T cell receptor beta chains from one sample, sequenced in a study of blood T cell repertoires in COVID-19. Profiling relied on immunoSEQ multiplex PCR, and the TCRdb table lists in-frame clones only, not all of them. The table shows under 200,000 clones, with approximately 84% occurring only once. Specimen: peripheral blood. These receptors were obtained from a man aged 35-49 years who had recovered from COVID-19.

The chain couples TRBV4-3 to TRBJ2-1; D is possibly TRBD1 (5 bases). Trimming took 1 base from V and 4 from J, leaving 5 bases between them. The germline V gene has CDR1 LGHNA and CDR2 YSLEER. There are 13 residues in the CDR3. The CDR3 sequence is CASSQGQYNEQFF. CDR3 bases: TGCGCCAGCAGCCAAGGACAGTACAATGAGCAGTTCTTC.

The J gene is TRBJ1-2, the V gene TRBV4-3, with 7 bases fitting TRBD1. The germline CDR1 and CDR2 sequences are LGHNA and YSLEER. This CDR3 is built from 15 residues. V lost 2 bases, J lost 3 bases, and 6 bases stayed unmatched. The CDR3 region is CASSQTGEGDYGYTF. The CDR3 region has the DNA TGCGCCAGCAGCCAAACAGGGGAAGGGGACTATGGCTACACCTTC.

This clone was found once. The chain joins TRBV11-2 to TRBJ2-1; maybe TRBD2 (6 bases). Trimming removed 3 bases from V and 7 bases from J, with 13 bases in between. This CDR3 has 14 residues. CDR1 and CDR2 (germline): SGHAT, FQNNGV. CDR3 region: CASSLGGEGNEQFF. Here the CDR3 DNA reads TGTGCCAGCAGCTTGGGAGGTGAGGGGAATGAGCAGTTCTTC.

To note about this clone: Other nucleotide sequences from this sample produce the same CDR3. The chain links TRBV7-2 to TRBJ1-6; TRBD1 matches 8 bases. The V gene's germline CDR1 is SGHTA and CDR2 FQGNSA. Trimming removed 5 bases from V and 10 bases from J; junction bases left unmatched: 4. This CDR3 comprises 13 residues. As DNA, the CDR3 is TGTGCCAGCAGCCTGGACAGGGTCTCACCCCTCCACTTT. Translated, it gives CASSLDRVSPLHF.

The chain employs TRBV7-9 and TRBJ2-2, with a weak D call TRBD2 (5 bases). This CDR3 comprises 15 residues. CDR1 is SEHNR, CDR2 FQNEAQ, per germline (reference sequence). Trimming cost V 2 bases and J 0 bases, with 7 bases left between them. The CDR3 spells CASSLSGANTGELFF. CDR3 in DNA: TGTGCCAGCAGCTTATCCGGGGCGAACACCGGGGAGCTGTTTTTT. Full variable domain (rest looked up from reference TRBV7-9 and TRBJ2-2): DTGVSQNPRHKITKRGQNVTFRCDPISEHNRLYWYRQTLGQGPEFLTYFQNEAQLEKSRLLSDRFSAERPKGSFSTLEIQRTEQGDSAMYLCASSLSGANTGELFFGEGSRLTVL.

Only a few counts were recorded for this clone. The V and J genes are TRBV28 and TRBJ1-2; D is uncertain. V lost 8 bases and J lost 7, with 14 bases in between. Per the germline V gene, CDR1 is MDHEN and CDR2 is SYDVKM. The CDR3 sequence is 12 residues long. The CDR3 loop is CASLSQAGGYTF. In DNA, the CDR3 is TGTGCCAGCCTTTCCCAGGCAGGTGGCTACACCTTC.

The rearrangement uses TRBV11-2 and TRBJ2-5, with D perhaps TRBD1 (6 bases). This CDR3 region has 15 residues. Per germline, CDR1 SGHAT and CDR2 FQNNGV. V was pared by 2 bases and J by 4 bases, with 14 bases between. The CDR3: CASSLKYLGGETQYF. CDR3 nucleotide sequence: TGTGCCAGCAGCTTAAAATATTTAGGGGGAGAGACCCAGTACTTC.

This chain connects TRBV6-5 to TRBJ2-7, with 9 bases that match TRBD2. Germline assignment: CDR1 MNHEY and CDR2 SVGAGI. The ends lost 3 bases at V and 2 bases at J; junction bases unmatched: 5. This CDR3 has 15 residues. The CDR3 loop reads CASSYRAGGPYEQYF. CDR3 coding DNA: TGTGCCAGCAGTTATAGGGCGGGGGGGCCCTACGAGCAGTACTTC.

This sequence joins TRBV18 and TRBJ2-2, with 15 nucleotides matching TRBD2. Per the germline V gene, CDR1 is KGHSH and CDR2 is LQKENI. The length of the CDR3 is 19 residues. V dropped 3 bases and J dropped 3; count of bases not matched to a gene: 8. CDR3 coding DNA: TGTGCCAGCTCACCCCCGGGACTAGCGGGGGGAATCCACACCGGGGAGCTGTTTTTT. Amino acid sequence: CASSPPGLAGGIHTGELFF.

The gene calls are TRBV11-1 and TRBJ2-1, with D maybe TRBD2 (5 bases). Trimming cost V 2 bases and J 9 bases, with 14 bases left between them. The CDR3 is 14 residues long. The germline V gene has CDR1 SGHAT and CDR2 FQDESV (reference sequence). CDR3 coding DNA: TGTGCCAGCAGCTTAAGCACGTCCCGGGGTGAGCAGTTCTTC. This gives the protein CASSLSTSRGEQFF.

This chain uses TRBV6-2 or TRBV6-3 with TRBJ2-7, with D maybe TRBD1 (6 bases). The CDR3 is made up of 14 amino acids. Germline V lookup: CDR1 MNHEY, CDR2 SVGEGT. The ends were cut back, 2 bases at V and 3 bases at J, with 11 bases in the middle. The DNA for the CDR3 is TGTGCCAGCAGTTACCTGCAGGGACACTACGAGCAGTACTTC. This codes for CASSYLQGHYEQYF.